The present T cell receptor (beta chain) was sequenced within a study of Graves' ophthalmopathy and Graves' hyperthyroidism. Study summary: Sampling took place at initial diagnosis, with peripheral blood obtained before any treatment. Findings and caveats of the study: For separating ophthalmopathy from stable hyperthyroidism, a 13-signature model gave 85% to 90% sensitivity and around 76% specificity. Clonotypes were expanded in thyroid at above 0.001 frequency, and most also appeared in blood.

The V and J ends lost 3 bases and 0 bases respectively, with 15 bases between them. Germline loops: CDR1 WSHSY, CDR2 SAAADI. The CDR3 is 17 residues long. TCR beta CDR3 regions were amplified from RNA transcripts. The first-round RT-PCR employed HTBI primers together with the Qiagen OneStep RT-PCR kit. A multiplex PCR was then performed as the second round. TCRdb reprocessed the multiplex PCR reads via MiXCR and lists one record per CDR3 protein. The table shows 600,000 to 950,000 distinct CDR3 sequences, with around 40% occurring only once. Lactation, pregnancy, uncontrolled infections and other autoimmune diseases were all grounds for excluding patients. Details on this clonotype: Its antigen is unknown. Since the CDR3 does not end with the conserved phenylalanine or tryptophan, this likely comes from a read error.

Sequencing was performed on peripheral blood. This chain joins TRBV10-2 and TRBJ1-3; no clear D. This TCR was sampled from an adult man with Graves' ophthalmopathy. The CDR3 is CASSDAGWTLSGNTIYS. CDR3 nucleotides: TGCGCCAGCAGTGACGCGGGGTGGACGCTCTCTGGAAACACCATATATTCT.